This T cell receptor (beta chain) derives from a study of vaccination and CD4 T cells after COVID-19. An Oncomine TCR Beta short-read assay was used to sequence the DNA from cultured CD4+ T cells. TCRdb fed the PCR reads into MiXCR, producing one record per CDR3 protein. This table holds some 8,400 distinct CDR3 sequences, approximately 48% found once. With regard to this clonotype: Antigen: not known.

V was trimmed by 1 base and J by 10 bases, leaving 8 bases between them. Germline CDR1 is SGHAT and CDR2 is FQNNGV. This CDR3 spans 13 amino acids. Stated treatment: roughly ten-day PBMC culture with coronavirus spike peptide pools or control peptides (ViraFEST assay). The sequenced sample was CD4+ T cells from blood, cultured in vitro. This sequence was found in a human donor who had recovered from COVID-19. The genes are TRBV11-2 and TRBJ1-6, with D hard to call. The CDR3 nucleotides read TGTGCCAGCAGCTTAGTGCGGAGATCACCCCTCCACTTT. Its protein product is CASSLVRRSPLHF.